This T cell receptor beta chain was captured by sequencing in a study of shared clonotypes between healthy human individuals (dated by TCRdb to 2020 to 2022). For context, the study as a whole: A couple of women and a few men aged 18 to 49 years were included in the cohort. Per donor, three plates each were used for CD4 naive and CD4 memory, two for CD8 naive, and one for CD8 memory. To estimate repertoire size and how much clonotypes are shared between individuals, the study performed deep sequencing of blood TCR repertoires from about 5 healthy adults. To increase sequencing depth and limit assay-specific biases, different laboratories used diverse techniques to prepare libraries and sequence TCR repertoires. Each donor's leukapheresis produced roughly between roughly 0.94 and 9.5 billion PBMCs.

Here V drops 4 bases and J drops 2 bases, and the junction holds 4 bases not matched to any gene. The CDR3 spans 14 residues, from the cysteine through the phenylalanine. Only the CDR3 DNA stays, 42 bases, in frame from base 1. Per the germline V gene, SGHNT is the CDR1 and YENEEA is the CDR2. Using the deep immunoSEQ assay, TCR CDR3 regions were amplified from genomic DNA by multiplex PCR. Extracted genomic DNA from each cell subset was spread evenly across all wells of several immunoSEQ 96-well plates, with each plate serving as a replicate. For sorted subsets, approximately 190 ng of genomic DNA, equivalent to some 30,000 T cell genomes, went into each replicate PCR. Purified libraries were measured with a Qubit 3.0 fluorometer, size-checked on a Bioanalyzer 2100, and measured again with the KAPA Library Quantification kit. Every immunoSEQ 96-well plate was sequenced on a dedicated single-read 150-cycle Illumina NextSeq 550 flow cell. In the original analysis: Because the immunoSEQ output included only junctional sequences and no quality scores, the filtering could not be the same as the filtering used for full-length reads. Sequences were annotated with PyIR, a Python wrapper for IgBLAST v1.9, using IMGT germline references to assign V/J genes and CDR3. Reads with weak V/J assignments (E-value above 1e-6), missing CDR3, stop codons, out-of-frame junctions, or ambiguous translated residues were removed. V3J clonotypes were defined as sequences sharing an identical inferred V gene, J gene, and CDR3 amino acid sequence. To compute the percentage overlap between repertoires, the number of shared unique clonotypes was divided by the size of the smaller repertoire. Three approaches were used to assess repertoire richness: RTK rarefaction, the Chao1 estimator, and Recon v2.1 estimates of unobserved clonotypes. For all TCRbeta clonotypes obtained by the gDNA method from four donors, generation probabilities were computed with OLGA. In its TCRdb copy, this immuneACCESS table keeps in-frame sequences only and misses some clones. Where compared with another copy, unresolved V genes explain less than half of these, and the others have no known cause. The D gene and trimming were derived from the DNA, and the V and J assignments and clone size from that table. The sample has approximately 2.5 million clones on record, roughly 93% of them singletons. The biggest ten clones account for roughly 0.36% of the sample.

As concerns this clone: Its antigen has not been determined. No base quality information exists; no much larger clone differs at one position.

Results the study describes overall, beyond this receptor: Pairwise subsampling led to the expectation that sequencing depth would affect the degree of clonotype sharing among donors. Clonotypes shared by all four sorted-subset donors showed higher generation probabilities than non-shared clonotypes. Incomplete sequencing was indicated by rarefaction of sorted-subset datasets, despite the large sequencing depth. The genetic and exposure-history diversity represented was limited by the small number of donors. Naive subsets generally had larger estimated clonotype richness than memory subsets did. Sharing across a few donors was observed for roughly 5% of naive CD4, over 3% of naive CD8, 2% to 2.5% of memory CD4, and around 0.42% of memory CD8 clonotypes. Sampling was restricted to blood, and TCR repertoires in tissues likely differ from the TCR repertoires found in blood.

The donors were healthy, HIV-negative adults who had no recently reported acute infections or vaccinations. Every donor was a Caucasian adult residing in Nashville, Tennessee, USA. CD4+ T cells were enriched through magnetic negative selection, after which naive cells were positively selected on CD45RA and the remaining negative fraction served as the memory subset. Blood was obtained by leukapheresis, after which PBMCs were separated by Ficoll-Histopaque density gradient centrifugation and cryopreserved in liquid nitrogen vapor phase. Analytical flow cytometry was used to check the purity and quantity of each magnetically sorted T cell population. Genomic DNA was isolated from every sorted fraction and measured by UV absorbance on a Nanodrop 2000c.

The TCR was taken from a man aged 18-30 years in good health. Some clones in this sample may be carry-over from other donors' samples. The sequence is built from TRBV11-3 and TRBJ2-5, with 7 bases in between that match TRBD1. The source material was naive CD4+ T cells from PBMCs. In the paper's terms, the cell subset or site label means: CD45RA+ positively selected. The CDR3 corresponds to CASSSTGQQETQYF. The DNA sequence follows: TGTGCCAGCAGCTCAACGGGACAGCAAGAGACCCAGTACTTC. The reference TRBV11-3 and TRBJ2-5 proteins fill in what lies around the CDR3, so the full variable domain reads EAGVVQSPRYKIIEKKQPVAFWCNPISGHNTLYWYLQNLGQGPELLIRYENEEAVDDSQLPKDRFSAERLKGVDSTLKIQPAELGDSAVYLCASSSTGQQETQYFGPGTRLLVL.